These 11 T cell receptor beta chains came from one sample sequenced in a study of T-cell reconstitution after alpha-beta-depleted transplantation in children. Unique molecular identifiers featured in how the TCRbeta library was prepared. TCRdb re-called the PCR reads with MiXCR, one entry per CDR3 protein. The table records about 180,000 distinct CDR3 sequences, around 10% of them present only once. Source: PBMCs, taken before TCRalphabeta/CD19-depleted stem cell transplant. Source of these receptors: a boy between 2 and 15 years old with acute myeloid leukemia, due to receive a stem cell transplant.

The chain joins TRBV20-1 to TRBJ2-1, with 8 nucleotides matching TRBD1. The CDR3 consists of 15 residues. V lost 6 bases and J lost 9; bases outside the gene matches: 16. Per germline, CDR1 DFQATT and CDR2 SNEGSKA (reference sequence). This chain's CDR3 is CSAPLGQGARGEQFF. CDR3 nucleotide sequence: TGCAGTGCGCCGTTGGGGCAGGGGGCGAGGGGTGAGCAGTTCTTC.

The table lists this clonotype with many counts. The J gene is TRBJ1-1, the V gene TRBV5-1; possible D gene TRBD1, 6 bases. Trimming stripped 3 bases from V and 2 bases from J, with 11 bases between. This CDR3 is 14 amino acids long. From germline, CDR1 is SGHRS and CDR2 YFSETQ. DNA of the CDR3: TGCGCCAGCAGCTGGAGGGGGACCAACACTGAAGCTTTCTTT. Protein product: CASSWRGTNTEAFF.

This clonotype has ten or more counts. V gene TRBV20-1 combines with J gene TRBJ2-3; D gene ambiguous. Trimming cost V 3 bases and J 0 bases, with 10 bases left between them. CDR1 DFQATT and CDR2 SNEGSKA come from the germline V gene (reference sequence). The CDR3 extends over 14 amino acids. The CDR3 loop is CSASGTTSTDTQYF. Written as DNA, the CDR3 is TGCAGTGCTAGCGGTACCACAAGCACAGATACGCAGTATTTT.

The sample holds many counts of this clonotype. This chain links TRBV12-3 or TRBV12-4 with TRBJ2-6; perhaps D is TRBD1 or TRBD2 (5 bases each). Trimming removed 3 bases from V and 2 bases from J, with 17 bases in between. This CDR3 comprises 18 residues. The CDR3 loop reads CASSFRPGLGAGANVLTF. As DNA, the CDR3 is TGTGCCAGCAGTTTTAGGCCCGGCTTGGGGGCTGGGGCCAACGTCCTGACTTTC.

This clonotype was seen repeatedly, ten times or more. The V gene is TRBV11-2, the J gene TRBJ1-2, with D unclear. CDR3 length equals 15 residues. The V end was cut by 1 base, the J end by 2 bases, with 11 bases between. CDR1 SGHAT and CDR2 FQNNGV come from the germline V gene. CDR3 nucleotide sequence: TGTGCCAGCAGCTTAGTAGTTCATAGAAACTATGGCTACACCTTC. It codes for CASSLVVHRNYGYTF.

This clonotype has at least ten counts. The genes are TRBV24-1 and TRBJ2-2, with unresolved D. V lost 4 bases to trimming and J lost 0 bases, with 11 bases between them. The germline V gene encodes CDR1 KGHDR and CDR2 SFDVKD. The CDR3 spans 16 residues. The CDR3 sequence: CATSEVPSTNTGELFF. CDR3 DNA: TGTGCCACCAGTGAGGTCCCCTCAACGAACACCGGGGAGCTGTTTTTT.

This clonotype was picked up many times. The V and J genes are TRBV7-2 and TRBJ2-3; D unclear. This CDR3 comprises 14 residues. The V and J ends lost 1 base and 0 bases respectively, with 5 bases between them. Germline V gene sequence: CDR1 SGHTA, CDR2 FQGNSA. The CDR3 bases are TGTGCCAGCAGCTTAGGGGTTAGCACAGATACGCAGTATTTT. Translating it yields CASSLGVSTDTQYF.

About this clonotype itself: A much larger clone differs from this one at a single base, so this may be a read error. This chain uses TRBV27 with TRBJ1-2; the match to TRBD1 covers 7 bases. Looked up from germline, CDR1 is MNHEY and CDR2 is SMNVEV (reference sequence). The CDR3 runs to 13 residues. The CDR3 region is CASSLGTAYGDTF. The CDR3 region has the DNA TGTGCCAGCAGTTTAGGGACAGCCTATGGCGACACCTTC.

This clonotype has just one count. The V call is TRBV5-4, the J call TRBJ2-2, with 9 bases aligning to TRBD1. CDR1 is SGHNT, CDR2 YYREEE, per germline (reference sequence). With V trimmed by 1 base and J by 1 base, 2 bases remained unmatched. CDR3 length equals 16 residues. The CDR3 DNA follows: TGTGCCAGCAGCTTGCCGGGACAGGGGAACACCGGGGAGCTGTTTTTT. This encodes CASSLPGQGNTGELFF.

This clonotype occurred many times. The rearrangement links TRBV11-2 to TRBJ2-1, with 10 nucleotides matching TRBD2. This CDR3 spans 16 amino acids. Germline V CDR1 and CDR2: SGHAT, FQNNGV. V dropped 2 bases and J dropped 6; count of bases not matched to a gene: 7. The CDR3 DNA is TGTGCCAGCAGCTTAATAGCGGGAGGTCCCGGCAATGAGCAGTTCTTC. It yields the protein CASSLIAGGPGNEQFF.

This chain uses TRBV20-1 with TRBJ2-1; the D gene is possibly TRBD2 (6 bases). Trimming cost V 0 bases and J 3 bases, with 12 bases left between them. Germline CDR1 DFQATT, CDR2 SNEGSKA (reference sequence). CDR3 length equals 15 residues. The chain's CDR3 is CSARDMAGLYNEQFF. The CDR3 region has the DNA TGCAGTGCTAGAGATATGGCGGGACTCTACAATGAGCAGTTCTTC.